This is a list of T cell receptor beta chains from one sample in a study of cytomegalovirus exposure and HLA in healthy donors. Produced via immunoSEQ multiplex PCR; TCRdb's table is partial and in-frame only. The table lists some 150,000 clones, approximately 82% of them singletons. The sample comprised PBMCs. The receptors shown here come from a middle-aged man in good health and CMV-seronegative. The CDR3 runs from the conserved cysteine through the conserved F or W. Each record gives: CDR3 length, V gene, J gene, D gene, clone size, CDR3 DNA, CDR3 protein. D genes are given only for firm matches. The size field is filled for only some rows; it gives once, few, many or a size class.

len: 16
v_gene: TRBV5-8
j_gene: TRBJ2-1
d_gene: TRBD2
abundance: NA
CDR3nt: TGTGCCAGCAGCTTGATACTAGCGGGAGGGCCCGAAGAGCAGTTCTTC
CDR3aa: CASSLILAGGPEEQFF

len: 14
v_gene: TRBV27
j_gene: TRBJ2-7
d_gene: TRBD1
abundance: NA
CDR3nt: TGTGCCAGCAGTCTGGGGACAGGGAACCACGAGCAGTACTTC
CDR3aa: CASSLGTGNHEQYF

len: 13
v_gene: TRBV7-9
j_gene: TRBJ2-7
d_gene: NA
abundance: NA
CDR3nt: TGTGCCAGCAGGGGACAAAGCTCCTACGAGCAGTACTTC
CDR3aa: CASRGQSSYEQYF

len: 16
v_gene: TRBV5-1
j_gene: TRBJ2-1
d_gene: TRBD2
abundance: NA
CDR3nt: TGCGCCAGCAGCCGAGACCTAGCGGGAGGGAGGGATGAGCAGTTCTTC
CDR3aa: CASSRDLAGGRDEQFF

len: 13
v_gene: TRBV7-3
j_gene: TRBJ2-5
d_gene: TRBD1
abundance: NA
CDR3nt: TGTGCCAGCAGCCCGACAGGGGCAGAGACCCAGTACTTC
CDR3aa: CASSPTGAETQYF

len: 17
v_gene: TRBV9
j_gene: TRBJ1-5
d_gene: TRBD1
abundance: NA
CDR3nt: TGTGCCAGCAGCGTAGACCCCGGACAGGGGGGGCCACAGCCCCAGCATTTT
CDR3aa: CASSVDPGQGGPQPQHF

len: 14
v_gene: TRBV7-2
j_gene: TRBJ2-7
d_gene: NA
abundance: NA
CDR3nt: TGCGCCAGCAGGCGGACATCTAACTCCTACGAGCAGTACTTC
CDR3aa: CASRRTSNSYEQYF

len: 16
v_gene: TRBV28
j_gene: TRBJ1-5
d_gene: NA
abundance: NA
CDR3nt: TGTGCCAGCAGACCCAAAAATCAGTTGCGCAATCAGCCCCAGCATTTT
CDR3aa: CASRPKNQLRNQPQHF

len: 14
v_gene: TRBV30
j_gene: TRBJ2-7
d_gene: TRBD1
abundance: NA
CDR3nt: TGTGCCTGGAGTGTACTTGGGACAGGGAACGAGCAGTACTTC
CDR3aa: CAWSVLGTGNEQYF

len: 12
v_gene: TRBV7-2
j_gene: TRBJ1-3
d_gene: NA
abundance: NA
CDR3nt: TGTGCCAGCAGTCCCCCGGGGAATACCATATATTTT
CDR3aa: CASSPPGNTIYF

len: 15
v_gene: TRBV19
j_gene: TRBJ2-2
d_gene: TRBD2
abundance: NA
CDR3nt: TGTGCCAGTAGTACCGGGACTAGCGTGGCCGGGGAGCTGTTTTTT
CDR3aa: CASSTGTSVAGELFF

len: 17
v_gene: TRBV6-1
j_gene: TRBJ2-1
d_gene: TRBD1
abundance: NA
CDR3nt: TGTGCCAGCAGTGAAGTCCAGGGGGCCGGCAGCTACAATGAGCAGTTCTTC
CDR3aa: CASSEVQGAGSYNEQFF

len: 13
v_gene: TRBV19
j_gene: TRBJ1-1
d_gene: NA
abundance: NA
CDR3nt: TGTGCCAGTAGTAATCTTATGAACACTGAAGCTTTCTTT
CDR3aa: CASSNLMNTEAFF

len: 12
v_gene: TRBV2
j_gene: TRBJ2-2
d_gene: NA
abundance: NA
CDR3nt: TGTGCCAGCAGTCGTGACACCGGGGAGCTGTTTTTT
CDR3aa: CASSRDTGELFF

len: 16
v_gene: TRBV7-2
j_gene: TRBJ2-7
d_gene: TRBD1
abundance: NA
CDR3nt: TGTGCCAGCAGCTTAGGTTCAGGGGGCGCGGTCTACGAGCAGTACTTC
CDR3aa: CASSLGSGGAVYEQYF

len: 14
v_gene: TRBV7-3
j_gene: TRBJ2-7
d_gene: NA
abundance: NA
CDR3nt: TGTGCCAGCAGCTTAGCAGGGCGGGGGCACGAGCAGTACTTC
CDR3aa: CASSLAGRGHEQYF

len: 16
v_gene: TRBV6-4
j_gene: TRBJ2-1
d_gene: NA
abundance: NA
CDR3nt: TGTGCCAGCCCGAGCGATACTACCTCCTCCTACAATGAGCAGTTCTTC
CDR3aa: CASPSDTTSSYNEQFF

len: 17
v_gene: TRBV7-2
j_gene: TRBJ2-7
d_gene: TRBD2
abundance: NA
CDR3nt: TGTGCCAGCAGCTCGCCGTTCGAGCGGGGGGACCATCTGGAGCAGTACTTC
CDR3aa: CASSSPFERGDHLEQYF

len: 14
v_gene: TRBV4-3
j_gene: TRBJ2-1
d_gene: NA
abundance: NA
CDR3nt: TGCGCCAGCAGCCGATCAACAGGGCGCAATGAGCAGTTCTTC
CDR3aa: CASSRSTGRNEQFF

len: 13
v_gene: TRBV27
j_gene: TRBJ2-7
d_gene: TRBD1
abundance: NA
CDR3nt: TGTGCCAGCAGCCCACAGGGGGCGACCGAGCAGTACTTC
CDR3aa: CASSPQGATEQYF

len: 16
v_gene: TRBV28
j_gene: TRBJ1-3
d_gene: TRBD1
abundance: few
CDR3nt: TGTGCCAGCAGCCCGACAGGGACGCTGAGCGGAAACACCATATATTTT
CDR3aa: CASSPTGTLSGNTIYF

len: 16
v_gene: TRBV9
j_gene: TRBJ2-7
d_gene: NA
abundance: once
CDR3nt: TGTGCCAGCAGCTCAACCCCGGCGGGCAGGTCCTACGAGCAGTACTTC
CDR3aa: CASSSTPAGRSYEQYF

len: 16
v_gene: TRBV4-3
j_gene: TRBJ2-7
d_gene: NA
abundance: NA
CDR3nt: TGCGCCAGCAGCCACAACCCAGAATCCACTCAGGGGGAGCAGTACTTC
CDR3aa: CASSHNPESTQGEQYF

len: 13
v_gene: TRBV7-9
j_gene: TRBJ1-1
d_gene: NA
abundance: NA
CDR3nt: TGTGCCAGCAGCTTGGCGGGGCTTTTTGAAGCTTTCTTT
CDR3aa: CASSLAGLFEAFF

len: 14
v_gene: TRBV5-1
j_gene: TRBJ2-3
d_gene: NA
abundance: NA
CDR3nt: TGCGCCAGCAGCAAAAGGACTGAGTCGGATACGCAGTATTTT
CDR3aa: CASSKRTESDTQYF

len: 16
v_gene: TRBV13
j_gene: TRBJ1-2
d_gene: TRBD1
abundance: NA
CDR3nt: TGTGCCAGCAGCTACTTCGACAGGGGTGCGAACTATGGCTACACCTTC
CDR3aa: CASSYFDRGANYGYTF

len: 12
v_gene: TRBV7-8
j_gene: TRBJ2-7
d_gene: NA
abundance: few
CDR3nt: TGTGCCAGCAGCTCGCTACAGTACGAGCAGTACTTC
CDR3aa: CASSSLQYEQYF

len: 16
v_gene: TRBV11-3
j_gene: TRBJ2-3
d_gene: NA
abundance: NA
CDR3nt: TGTGCCAGCAGCCCCGAGGGGGGGAGGGTCGCAGATACGCAGTATTTT
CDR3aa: CASSPEGGRVADTQYF

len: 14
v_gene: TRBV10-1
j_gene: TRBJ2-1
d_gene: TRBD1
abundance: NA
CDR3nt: TGCGCCAGCTCAAACGCCGACAGGGCCTATGAGCAGTTCTTC
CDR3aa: CASSNADRAYEQFF

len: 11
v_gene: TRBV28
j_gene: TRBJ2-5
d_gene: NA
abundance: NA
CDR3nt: TGTGCCAGCAGTTTCGAGGAGACCCAGTACTTC
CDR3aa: CASSFEETQYF

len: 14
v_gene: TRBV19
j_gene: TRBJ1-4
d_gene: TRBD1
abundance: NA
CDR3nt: TGTGCCAGTAGCCGGGGACAGACTAATGAAAAACTGTTTTTT
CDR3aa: CASSRGQTNEKLFF

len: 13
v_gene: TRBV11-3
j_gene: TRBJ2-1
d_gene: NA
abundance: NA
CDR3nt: TGTGCCAGCAGCTCGGACACGTACAATGAGCAGTTCTTC
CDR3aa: CASSSDTYNEQFF

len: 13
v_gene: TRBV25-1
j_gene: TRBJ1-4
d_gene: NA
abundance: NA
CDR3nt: TGTGCCAGCAGCAACCCCCAGAGGGAAAAACTGTTTTTT
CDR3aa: CASSNPQREKLFF

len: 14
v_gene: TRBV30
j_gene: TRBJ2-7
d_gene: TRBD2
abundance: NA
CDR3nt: TGTGCCTGGAGAGTAGGCGGGAGGTCCTACGAGCAGTACTTC
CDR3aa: CAWRVGGRSYEQYF

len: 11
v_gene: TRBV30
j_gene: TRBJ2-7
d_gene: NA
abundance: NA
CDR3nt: TGTGCCTGTTCGACAGCTTACGAGCAGTACTTC
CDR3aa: CACSTAYEQYF

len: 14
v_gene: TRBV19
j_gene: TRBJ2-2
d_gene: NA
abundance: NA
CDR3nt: TGTGCCAGTACCCCCCAGCGGGTCACCGGGGAGCTGTTTTTT
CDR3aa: CASTPQRVTGELFF

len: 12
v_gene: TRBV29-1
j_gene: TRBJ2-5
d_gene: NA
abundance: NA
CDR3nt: TGCAGCGTAACAAAGTACCAAGAGACCCAGTACTTC
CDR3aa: CSVTKYQETQYF

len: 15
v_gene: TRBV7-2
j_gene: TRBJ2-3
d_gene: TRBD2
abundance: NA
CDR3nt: TGTGCCAGCAGCTTAGGCGGGGGGAGCGCGGATACGCAGTATTTT
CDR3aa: CASSLGGGSADTQYF

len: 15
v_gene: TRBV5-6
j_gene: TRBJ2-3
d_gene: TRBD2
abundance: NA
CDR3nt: TGTGCCAGCAGCTTTTTTAGCGGGAGCCCAGATACGCAGTATTTT
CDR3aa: CASSFFSGSPDTQYF

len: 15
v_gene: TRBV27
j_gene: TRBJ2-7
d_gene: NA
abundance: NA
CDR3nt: TGTGCCAGCAGTTTCGGTCAGTTCGGGGGCTACGAGCAGTACTTC
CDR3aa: CASSFGQFGGYEQYF

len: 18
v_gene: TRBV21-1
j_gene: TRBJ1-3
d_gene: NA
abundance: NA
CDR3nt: TGTGCCAGCAGTTCGACAGACCCGGGACAGGGGGCGAGGGACACCATATATTTT
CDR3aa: CASSSTDPGQGARDTIYF

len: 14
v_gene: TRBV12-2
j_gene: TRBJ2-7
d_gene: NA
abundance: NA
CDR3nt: TGTGCAAGTCGCTTAGAGGAACAGTCCTACGAGCAGTACTTC
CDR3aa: CASRLEEQSYEQYF

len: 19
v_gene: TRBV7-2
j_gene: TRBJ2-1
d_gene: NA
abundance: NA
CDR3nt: TGTGCCAGCAGCTTAGCCGGCGGGCCCGACTCTTTGACCTACAATGAGCAGTTCTTC
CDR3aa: CASSLAGGPDSLTYNEQFF

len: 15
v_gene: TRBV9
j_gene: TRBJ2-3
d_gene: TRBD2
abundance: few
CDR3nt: TGTGCCAGCAGCGTAGCTGGGACTAGCGCAGATACGCAGTATTTT
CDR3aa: CASSVAGTSADTQYF

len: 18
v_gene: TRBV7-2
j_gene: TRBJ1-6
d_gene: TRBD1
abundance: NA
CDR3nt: TGTGCCAGCAGCCTTGGGACAGGGGGCGGCTCATTCAAGTCACCCCTCCACTTT
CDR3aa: CASSLGTGGGSFKSPLHF

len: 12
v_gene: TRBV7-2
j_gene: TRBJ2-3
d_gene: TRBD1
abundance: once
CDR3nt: TGTGCCAGCAGCCCGGGGACAGTCACGCAGTATTTT
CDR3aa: CASSPGTVTQYF

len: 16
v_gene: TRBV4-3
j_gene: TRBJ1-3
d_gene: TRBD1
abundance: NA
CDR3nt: TGCGCCAGCAGCCAAGATCAGGGGGCCTCTGGAAACACCATATATTTT
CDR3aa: CASSQDQGASGNTIYF

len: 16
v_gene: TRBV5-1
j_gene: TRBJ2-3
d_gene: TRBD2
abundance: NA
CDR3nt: TGCGCCAGCAGCCGGGGACTAGCGGGGGAGGGGGATACGCAGTATTTT
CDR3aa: CASSRGLAGEGDTQYF

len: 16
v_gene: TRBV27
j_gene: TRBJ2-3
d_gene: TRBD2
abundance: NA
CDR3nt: TGTGCCAGCACCCTGACTAGCGGGAGAGCAGGGGATACGCAGTATTTT
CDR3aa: CASTLTSGRAGDTQYF